This TCR beta chain was sequenced for a study of T-cell reconstitution after alpha-beta-depleted transplantation in children. Findings of the study overall: About two months after transplant, alpha-beta T cells reportedly came from several hundred expanded graft clones. High day-60 TCRbeta diversity in some patients came from surviving recipient T cells and thymic progenitors. After one year, T-cell counts and TCRbeta diversity mostly came from new T cells.

Unique molecular identifiers were incorporated into the prepared TCRbeta library. In TCRdb, the PCR reads were re-called with MiXCR into one record per CDR3 protein. This table holds 800,000 to 1,000,000 distinct CDR3 sequences, roughly 29% found once. This clonotype was seen a few times. Its antigen is not known. This receptor was identified in a boy less than two years old who had a stem cell transplant for SCID, so the T cells may come from the graft donor. This specimen was PBMCs, mostly from graft donor cells, taken 360 days after TCRalphabeta/CD19-depleted stem cell transplant.

The CDR3 region has the DNA TGCGCCAGCAGACCTACAAACACCGGGGAGCTGTTTTTT. Translation gives CASRPTNTGELFF. V is TRBV5-1 and J is TRBJ2-2; no firm D call. Germline lookup yields CDR1 SGHRS and CDR2 YFSETQ. V lost 5 bases, J lost 2 bases, and 7 bases lay in between. The CDR3 contains 13 residues.